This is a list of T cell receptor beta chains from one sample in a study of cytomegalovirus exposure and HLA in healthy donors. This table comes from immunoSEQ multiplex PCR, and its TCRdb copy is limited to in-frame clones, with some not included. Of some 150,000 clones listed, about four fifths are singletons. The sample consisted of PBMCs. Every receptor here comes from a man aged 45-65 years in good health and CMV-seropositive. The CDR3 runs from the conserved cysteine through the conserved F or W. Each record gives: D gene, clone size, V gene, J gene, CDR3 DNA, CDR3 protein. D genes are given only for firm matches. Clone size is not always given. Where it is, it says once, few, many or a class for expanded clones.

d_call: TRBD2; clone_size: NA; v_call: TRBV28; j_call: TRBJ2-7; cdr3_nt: TGTGCCAGCAGTTTGGGAGGGACGGTGGGCTCCTACGAGCAGTACTTC; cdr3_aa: CASSLGGTVGSYEQYF
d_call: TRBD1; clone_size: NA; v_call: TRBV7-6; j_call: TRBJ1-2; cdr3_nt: TGTGCCAGCAGCCCCACAGGGGACAGAAACTATGGCTACACCTTC; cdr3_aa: CASSPTGDRNYGYTF
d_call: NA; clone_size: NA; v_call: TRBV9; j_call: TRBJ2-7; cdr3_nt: TGTGCCAGCAGCTCACTTCCTGGCGGTCCCTACGAGCAGTACTTC; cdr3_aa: CASSSLPGGPYEQYF
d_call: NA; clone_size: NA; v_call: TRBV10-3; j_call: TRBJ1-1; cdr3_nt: TGTGCCATCCGGAGGGACGACCTCGGCGCTTTCTTT; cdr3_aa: CAIRRDDLGAFF
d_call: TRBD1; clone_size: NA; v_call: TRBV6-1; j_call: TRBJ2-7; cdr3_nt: TGTGCCAGCACCCAGGACAGGGGGCTTTACGAGCAGTACTTC; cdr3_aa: CASTQDRGLYEQYF
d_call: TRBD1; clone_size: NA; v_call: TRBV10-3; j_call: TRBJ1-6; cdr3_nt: TGTGCCACCAGCCAGGGGGACAGGAATTCACCCCTCCACTTT; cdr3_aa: CATSQGDRNSPLHF
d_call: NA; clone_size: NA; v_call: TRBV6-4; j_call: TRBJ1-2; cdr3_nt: TGTGCCAGCAGTGACACGCCAGGGGCGGGCTACACCTTC; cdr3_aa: CASSDTPGAGYTF
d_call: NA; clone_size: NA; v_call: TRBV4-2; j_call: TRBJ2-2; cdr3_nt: TGTGCCAGCAGCCCGAGGCCCGCCGGTGGGGAGCTGTTTTTT; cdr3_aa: CASSPRPAGGELFF
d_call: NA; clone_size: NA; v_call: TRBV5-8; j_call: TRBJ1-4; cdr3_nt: TGTGCCAGCAGCTTGTCGGGACACACCAATGAAAAACTGTTTTTT; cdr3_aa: CASSLSGHTNEKLFF
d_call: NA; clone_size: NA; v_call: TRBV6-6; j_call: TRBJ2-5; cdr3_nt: TGTGCCAGCAGTGGAGAAGGGAGAGAGACCCAGTACTTC; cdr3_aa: CASSGEGRETQYF
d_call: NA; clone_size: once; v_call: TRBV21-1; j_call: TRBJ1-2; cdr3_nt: TGTGCCAGCAGCAAATACCTTGAGAGGGACAGGAGTAACTATGGCTACACCTTC; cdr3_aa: CASSKYLERDRSNYGYTF
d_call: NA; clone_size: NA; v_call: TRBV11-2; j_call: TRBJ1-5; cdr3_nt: TGTGCCAGCAGCTTGGGGGGGCAGGGGATCAATCAGCCCCAGCATTTT; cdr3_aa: CASSLGGQGINQPQHF
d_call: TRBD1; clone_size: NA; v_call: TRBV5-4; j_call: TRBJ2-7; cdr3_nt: TGTGCCAGCAGCAGGACAGGGGACGCCTACGAGCAGTACTTC; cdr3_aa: CASSRTGDAYEQYF
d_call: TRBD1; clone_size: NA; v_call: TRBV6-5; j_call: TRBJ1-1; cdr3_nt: TGTGCCAGCAGCCAACTCAGGGGGGAAGCTTTCTTT; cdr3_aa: CASSQLRGEAFF
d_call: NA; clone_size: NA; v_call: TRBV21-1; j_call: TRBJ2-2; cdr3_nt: TGTGCCAGTGCCGGGATTACATACACCGGGGAGCTGTTTTTT; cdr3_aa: CASAGITYTGELFF
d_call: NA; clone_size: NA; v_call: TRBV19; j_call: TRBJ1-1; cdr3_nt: TGTGCCAGTAGTATCGGCGGTAGCACTGAAGCTTTCTTT; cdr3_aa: CASSIGGSTEAFF
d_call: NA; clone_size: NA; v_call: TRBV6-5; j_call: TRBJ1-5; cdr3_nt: TGTGCCAGCAGCAGAAAAACAGGGATGAATCAGCCCCAGCATTTT; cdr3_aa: CASSRKTGMNQPQHF
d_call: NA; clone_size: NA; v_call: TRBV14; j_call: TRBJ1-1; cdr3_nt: TGTGCCAGCAGCCAGAGGGGGGGGAACACTGAAGCTTTCTTT; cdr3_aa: CASSQRGGNTEAFF
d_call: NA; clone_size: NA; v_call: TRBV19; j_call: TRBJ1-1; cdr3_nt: TGTGCCAGTAGTATAGGGGGCGGGAACACTGAAGCTTTCTTT; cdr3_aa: CASSIGGGNTEAFF
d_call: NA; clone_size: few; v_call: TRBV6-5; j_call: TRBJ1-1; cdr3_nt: TGTGCCAGCAGTTACGGCGGGGTTTTCTTCAACACTGAAGCTTTCTTT; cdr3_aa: CASSYGGVFFNTEAFF
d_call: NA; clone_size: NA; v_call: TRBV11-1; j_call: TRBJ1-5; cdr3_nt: TGTGCCAGCAGCTTTCCGGGACAAAATCAGCCCCAGCATTTT; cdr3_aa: CASSFPGQNQPQHF
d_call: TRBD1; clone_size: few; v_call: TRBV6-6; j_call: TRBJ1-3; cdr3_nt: TGTGCCAGCAGACGCTCACAGGGGGGAGGTGGAAACACCATATATTTT; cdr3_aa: CASRRSQGGGGNTIYF
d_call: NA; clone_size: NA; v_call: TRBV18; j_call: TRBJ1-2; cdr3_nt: TGTGCCAGCTCACCCCGTGAAGGGGACTATGGCTACACCTTC; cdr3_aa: CASSPREGDYGYTF
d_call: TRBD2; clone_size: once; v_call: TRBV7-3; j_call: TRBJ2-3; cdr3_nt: TGTGCCAGCAGCCCGGGACTAGCGGGAGTAGATACGCAGTATTTT; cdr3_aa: CASSPGLAGVDTQYF
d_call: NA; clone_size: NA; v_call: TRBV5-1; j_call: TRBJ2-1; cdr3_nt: TGCGCCAGCAGAGGGGGTGACAATGAGCAGTTCTTC; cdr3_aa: CASRGGDNEQFF
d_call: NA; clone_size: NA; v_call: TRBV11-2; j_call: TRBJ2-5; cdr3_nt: TGTGCCAGCAGCTTAGGGCGACTACCTCAAGAGACCCAGTACTTC; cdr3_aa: CASSLGRLPQETQYF
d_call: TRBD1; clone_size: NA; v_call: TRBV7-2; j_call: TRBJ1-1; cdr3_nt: TGTGCCAGCAGCTTAGCCCAGGGGGCGACTGAAGCTTTCTTT; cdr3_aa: CASSLAQGATEAFF
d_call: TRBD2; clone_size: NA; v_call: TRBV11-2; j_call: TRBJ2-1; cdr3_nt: TGTGCCAGCAGCTTACGGACTAGCGTCGATCATCATGAGCAGTTCTTC; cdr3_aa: CASSLRTSVDHHEQFF
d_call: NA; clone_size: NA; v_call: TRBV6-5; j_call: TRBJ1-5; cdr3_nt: TGTGCCAGCAGTTACTCGCCAGTTACTCAGCCCCAGCATTTT; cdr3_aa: CASSYSPVTQPQHF
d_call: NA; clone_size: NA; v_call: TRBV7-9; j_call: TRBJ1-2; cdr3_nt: TGTGCCAGCAGCTTAGGACAGGCCACATCCCAGGTTGGCTACACCTTC; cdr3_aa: CASSLGQATSQVGYTF
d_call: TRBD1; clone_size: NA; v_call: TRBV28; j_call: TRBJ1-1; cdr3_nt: TGTGCCAGCAGTTTATGGGGGACAGGGGGTTGGAACACTGAAGCTTTCTTT; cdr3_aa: CASSLWGTGGWNTEAFF
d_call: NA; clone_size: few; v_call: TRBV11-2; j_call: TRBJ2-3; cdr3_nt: TGTGCCAGCAGCCCAGGGGGGGACAGGCAAGGAGGTACGCAGTATTTT; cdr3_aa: CASSPGGDRQGGTQYF
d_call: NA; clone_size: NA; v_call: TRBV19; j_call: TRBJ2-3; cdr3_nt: TGTGCCAGTAGTAAAGGGGTCGGGACAGATACGCAGTATTTT; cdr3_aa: CASSKGVGTDTQYF
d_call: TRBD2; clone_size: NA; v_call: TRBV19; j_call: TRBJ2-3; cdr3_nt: TGTGCCAGTAGTATAGGTGCGGGAGGCACAGATACGCAGTATTTT; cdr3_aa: CASSIGAGGTDTQYF